The next 8 T cell receptor beta chains were all read from a single sample in a study of T cells in Graves' hyperthyroidism and ophthalmopathy. Amplified regions were TCR beta CDR3 sequences from RNA transcripts. A first-round RT-PCR of the TCR CDR3 used the HTBI primer set. TCRdb reprocessed the multiplex PCR reads via MiXCR and lists one record per CDR3 protein. Of about 180,000 distinct CDR3 sequences listed, more than 15% are singletons. The source material was blood. All receptors come from a woman in her forties or fifties with Graves' hyperthyroidism.

This chain connects TRBV5-5 to TRBJ1-4; D may be TRBD1 (6 bases). Germline CDR1 SGHKS, CDR2 YYEKEE (reference sequence). The V gene lost 0 bases and the J gene lost 5 bases, with 14 bases spanning the gap. The CDR3 consists of 16 residues. CDR3 sequence (DNA): TGTGCCAGCAGCTTGGCCAGGGGACGGTTAAATGAAAAACTGTTTTTT. Its translation: CASSLARGRLNEKLFF.

V is TRBV20-1 and J is TRBJ2-5, with TRBD2 matching over 10 bases. This CDR3 is built from 14 residues. The V gene end was trimmed by 3 bases and the J gene end by 6 bases; junction bases not matched to a gene: 7. Germline values: CDR1 DFQATT, CDR2 SNEGSKA (reference sequence). In DNA form, the CDR3 reads TGCAGTGCTAGGGGAGCGGGGGGGACACAGACCCAGTACTTC. This encodes CSARGAGGTQTQYF.

This clonotype was seen at least ten times. The chain uses TRBV6-1 and TRBJ2-1, with a weak D call TRBD2 (5 bases). The CDR3 runs to 15 residues. Germline V gene lookup returns CDR1 MNHNS and CDR2 SASEGT. Deletions cut 6 bases from V and 0 bases from J, with 12 bases between. The CDR3 protein is CASREDWSSYNEQFF. The CDR3 DNA is TGTGCCAGCAGGGAGGACTGGAGCTCCTACAATGAGCAGTTCTTC.

This clonotype has a count of ten or more. The chain recombines TRBV25-1 with TRBJ2-3; possible D gene TRBD2, 6 bases. Trimming took 5 bases from V and 3 from J, leaving 15 bases between them. CDR1 and CDR2 (germline): MGHDK, SYGVNS. The CDR3 is made up of 15 amino acids. The DNA of the CDR3 is TGTGCCAGCAGTCCCCGCGGGATAGCAACAGATACGCAGTATTTT. Its protein is CASSPRGIATDTQYF.

V usage is TRBV7-2 and J usage is TRBJ2-1, with a tentative D call TRBD2 (6 bases). Trimming took off 6 bases at V and 6 bases at J, with 21 bases between the two ends. Germline lookup yields CDR1 SGHTA and CDR2 FQGNSA. The CDR3 runs to 16 residues. The CDR3 here is CASSSGIGRRANEQFF. The CDR3 DNA sequence: TGTGCCAGCAGTTCGGGGATTGGAAGGAGGGCCAATGAGCAGTTCTTC.

There are many counts of this clonotype. The chain combines TRBV7-3 with TRBJ2-3, with D tentatively TRBD1 or TRBD2 (5 bases each). This CDR3 is built from 13 residues. Per germline, CDR1 SGHTA and CDR2 FQGTGA. V lost 2 bases, J lost 6 bases, and 9 bases lay in between. CDR3 sequence (DNA): TGTGCCAGCAGCTTAGGGACGCAGGATACGCAGTATTTT. As protein: CASSLGTQDTQYF.

This clonotype was seen at least ten times. This sequence joins TRBV14 and TRBJ1-4; unclear D gene. The CDR3 spans 13 residues. CDR1 SGHDN and CDR2 FVKESK come from the germline V gene. V shed 5 bases and J shed 6 bases, with 10 bases lying between them. The CDR3 reads CASSYLLHEKLFF. The CDR3 nucleotides are TGTGCCAGCAGCTATTTACTCCATGAAAAACTGTTTTTT.

This clonotype was counted many times. The rearrangement links TRBV7-8 to TRBJ1-6; 7 bases fit TRBD1. CDR1 SGHVS and CDR2 FQNEAQ come from the germline V gene. V shed 6 bases, J shed 8 bases, and the junction held 16 bases outside the gene matches. The CDR3 spans 17 residues. In DNA form, the CDR3 reads TGTGCCAGCAGTTACCCCTCAGGGGGGCCTTTGGATTCACCCCTCCACTTT. Amino acid sequence: CASSYPSGGPLDSPLHF.